The T cell receptor (beta chain) under discussion was sequenced for a study of blood T cells in healthy people across ages. Whole-study findings and limits: Conclusively comparing naive with antigen-experienced cells was impossible with unsorted PBMCs. The study found TCR beta diversity correlated strongly with naive T cell percentage.

Trimming removed 6 bases at V and 2 bases at J, with 14 bases between. Germline CDR1 LGHDT, CDR2 YNNKEL (reference sequence). The length of the CDR3 is 14 residues. Only a few counts were recorded for this clonotype. Its matching antigen is unknown. Together with a sample-barcoded 5' primer, a J-beta primer mix was included in a second PCR lasting about 6 to 11 cycles. Template switching added a 12-random-nucleotide identifier to every cDNA molecule. Using its own MiXCR run on the 5' RACE reads, TCRdb lists one record per CDR3 protein. The table lists roughly 1,700,000 distinct CDR3 sequences, roughly 30% of them singletons.

The sample was blood. V gene TRBV3-1 combines with J gene TRBJ2-7, with D uncertain. The receptor comes from a woman in her 30s in good health. For the CDR3, the DNA is TGTGCCAGCAGTGGACGTCGGGTAACCTACGAGCAGTACTTC. Residues: CASSGRRVTYEQYF.